Listed below are T cell receptor beta chains from one sample, sequenced in a study of blood T cell repertoires in COVID-19. The repertoire was sequenced with immunoSEQ multiplex PCR; TCRdb's copy has only in-frame clones and lacks some. Here the sample spans around 250,000 clones, about 90% being singletons. The sequencing input was PBMCs or T cells enriched from blood (not recorded which). These receptors were collected from a human donor in a cohort exposed to, infected with or recovered from COVID-19 (not recorded which). The donor label of this sample is uncertain. CDR3s include the opening cysteine and the closing phenylalanine or tryptophan. D genes are given only for firm matches. Size tells how often a clone was seen (once, few, many) or the class of an expanded clone, and some rows leave it out.

NA,TRBJ2-7,NA,TRBV5-1,CASSPGLTYEQYF,TGCGCCAGCAGCCCGGGATTGACCTACGAGCAGTACTTC
once,TRBJ2-7,NA,TRBV11-2,CASAFPPGGGAYEQYF,TGTGCCAGCGCCTTTCCCCCAGGAGGGGGGGCTTACGAGCAGTACTTC
NA,TRBJ1-1,TRBD1,TRBV30,CAWSQTGVSAFF,TGTGCCTGGAGTCAAACAGGGGTGTCGGCTTTCTTT
NA,TRBJ2-3,NA,TRBV24-1,CATSDPVPGVTDTQYF,TGTGCCACCAGTGATCCAGTACCGGGGGTCACAGATACGCAGTATTTT
once,TRBJ1-2,NA,TRBV5-1,CASSLKQGIGYTF,TGCGCCAGCAGCTTGAAACAGGGTATTGGCTACACCTTC
NA,TRBJ2-7,TRBD1,TRBV4-1,CASSQVTGEDEQYF,TGCGCCAGCAGCCAAGTGACAGGGGAAGACGAGCAGTACTTC
NA,TRBJ2-3,TRBD1,TRBV7-8,CASSSLATGDGPDTQYF,TGTGCCAGCAGCTCCCTCGCGACAGGGGATGGGCCAGATACGCAGTATTTT
once,TRBJ2-1,TRBD2,TRBV6-4,CASSDRTSGGTEQFF,TGTGCCAGCAGTGACCGGACTAGCGGGGGGACTGAGCAGTTCTTC
NA,TRBJ2-7,TRBD1,TRBV19,CASSLTGAYEQYF,TGTGCCAGTAGTCTTACAGGGGCCTACGAGCAGTACTTC
NA,TRBJ1-2,NA,TRBV24-1,CATSDSTTGGYTF,TGTGCCACCAGTGATTCGACAACTGGAGGCTACACCTTC
NA,TRBJ2-5,TRBD2,TRBV7-2,CASSASGGAHETQYF,TGTGCCAGCAGCGCTAGCGGGGGGGCCCATGAGACCCAGTACTTC
once,TRBJ1-5,NA,TRBV12-3/TRBV12-4,CASNIGGNQPQHF,TGTGCCAGCAATATTGGGGGGAATCAGCCCCAGCATTTT
NA,TRBJ1-5,NA,TRBV30,CAWSVSGVRGQPQHF,TGTGCCTGGAGTGTTTCCGGGGTGAGAGGGCAGCCCCAGCATTTT
NA,TRBJ1-2,TRBD1,TRBV19,CASSIGAQGADYGYTF,TGTGCCAGTAGTATAGGAGCTCAGGGGGCTGACTATGGCTACACCTTC
NA,TRBJ1-4,TRBD1,TRBV5-1,CASSLGTGIEKLFF,TGCGCCAGCAGCTTAGGGACAGGGATAGAAAAACTGTTTTTT